The 14 T cell receptor beta chains reported below all come from one sample, sequenced in a study of blood T cell repertoires in COVID-19. Repertoires were generated with immunoSEQ multiplex PCR, while TCRdb's copy carries only in-frame clones and drops some. The sample comprises around 230,000 clones, around 83% of which are singletons, and around 2.4% rests with the top ten. The sample taken for sequencing was peripheral blood. The receptors come from a man in his forties who had recovered from COVID-19.

V usage is TRBV30 and J usage is TRBJ2-7; no firm D call. The CDR3 has 11 amino acids. The germline CDR1 and CDR2 sequences are GTSNPN and SVGIG (reference sequence). Trimming cost V 5 bases and J 0 bases, with 5 bases left between them. CDR3 loop: CAWDGSYEQYF. The DNA for the CDR3 is TGTGCCTGGGACGGCTCCTACGAGCAGTACTTC.

The chain employs TRBV6-2 or TRBV6-3 and TRBJ2-3; 8 bases line up with TRBD1. J was trimmed by 2 bases and V by 5 bases; bases with no gene match: 6. The CDR3 extends over 15 amino acids. Germline CDR1 and CDR2: MNHEY and SVGEGT. CDR3 nucleotides: TGTGCCAGCAGTGGGGGACAGGACAACACAGATACGCAGTATTTT. This gives the protein CASSGGQDNTDTQYF.

The chain employs TRBV13 and TRBJ2-7; 10 bases agree with TRBD1. This CDR3 region has 14 residues. Unmatched junction bases numbered 5, after V lost 3 bases and J lost 6 bases. Germline CDR1 is PRHDT and CDR2 is FYEKMQ (reference sequence). DNA of the CDR3: TGTGCCAGCAGCTTCTACCGGGACAGGGGCGAGCAGTACTTC. The encoded protein is CASSFYRDRGEQYF.

The chain combines TRBV10-3 with TRBJ1-2; weak D call: TRBD1 (6 bases). CDR1 and CDR2 from the germline V gene are ENHRY and SYGVKD. The CDR3 has 13 amino acids. The V end lost 5 bases, the J end lost 2 bases, and 9 bases lay between the germline ends. The CDR3 sequence is CAISPDSNYGYTF. CDR3 sequence (DNA): TGTGCCATCAGTCCGGACAGCAACTATGGCTACACCTTC.

The V and J genes are TRBV19 and TRBJ1-1; 12 nucleotides line up with TRBD1. This CDR3 is built from 14 residues. Germline V gene data show CDR1 as LNHDA and CDR2 as SQIVND (reference sequence). Trimming took 9 bases from V and 9 from J; bases not matched to a gene: 11. The CDR3 spells CASGGTGGEYQAFF. As DNA, the CDR3 is TGTGCCAGCGGGGGGACAGGGGGCGAATACCAAGCTTTCTTT.

The chain combines TRBV11-2 with TRBJ1-3; weak D call: TRBD1 (5 bases). The CDR3 loop spans 15 amino acids. CDR1 SGHAT and CDR2 FQNNGV come from the germline V gene. V lost 2 bases, J lost 2 bases, and 10 bases lay in between. The CDR3 spells CASSLWGEAGNTIYF. The CDR3 bases are TGTGCCAGCAGCTTATGGGGGGAGGCTGGAAACACCATATATTTT. The full variable domain, rest sourced from reference TRBV11-2 and TRBJ1-3, is EAGVAQSPRYKIIEKRQSVAFWCNPISGHATLYWYQQILGQGPKLLIQFQNNGVVDDSQLPKDRFSAERLKGVDSTLKIQPAKLEDSAVYLCASSLWGEAGNTIYFGEGSWLTVV.

This clone was observed a handful of times. This chain joins TRBV19 and TRBJ2-1, with 7 bases fitting TRBD2. The CDR3 is 12 residues long. J was trimmed by 10 bases and V by 4 bases; bases with no gene match: 4. Germline V gene lookup returns CDR1 LNHDA and CDR2 SQIVND (reference sequence). CDR3 loop: CASSRTRSEQFF. CDR3 bases: TGTGCCAGTAGTAGGACTAGATCGGAGCAGTTCTTC.

The V gene is TRBV7-9, the J gene TRBJ2-1; 9 bases line up with TRBD2. V lost 0 bases and J lost 10; bases outside the gene matches: 4. Germline-derived CDR1 and CDR2 are SEHNR and FQNEAQ (reference sequence). The CDR3 totals 14 residues. CDR3 sequence reads: CASSLAGLAGEQFF. DNA for the CDR3: TGTGCCAGCAGCTTAGCCGGGCTAGCGGGAGAGCAGTTCTTC.

J is TRBJ1-1 and V is TRBV4-1, with no clear D. Germline V CDR1 and CDR2: MGHRA, YSYEKL. The CDR3 has 14 amino acids. The ends were cut back, 0 bases at V and 1 base at J, with 6 bases in the middle. The CDR3 coding sequence is TGCGCCAGCAGCCAAGATCGAGGGAACACTGAAGCTTTCTTT. It encodes CASSQDRGNTEAFF.

This clone occurred a few times. The chain joins TRBV3-1 (or the pseudogene TRBV3-2) to TRBJ1-2; D is uncertain. Trimming cost V 3 bases and J 7 bases, with 9 bases left between them. Germline V gene lookup returns CDR1 LGHDT and CDR2 YNNKEL (reference sequence). The CDR3 is 12 residues long. As DNA, the CDR3 is TGTGCCAGCAGCCAGGGAGACATTGGCTACACCTTC. Protein sequence: CASSQGDIGYTF.

This sequence joins TRBV7-6 and TRBJ2-2; TRBD1 matches 9 bases. Germline lookup yields CDR1 SGHVS and CDR2 FNYEAQ. The CDR3 covers 17 residues. Trimming took 4 bases from V and 3 from J; bases not matched to a gene: 9. In DNA, the CDR3 is TGTGCCAGCAGCTCAGTCCCGACAGGGGGATACACCGGGGAGCTGTTTTTT. The encoded protein is CASSSVPTGGYTGELFF.

The chain employs TRBV20-1 and TRBJ1-1, with 7 bases lining up with TRBD1. CDR1 is DFQATT and CDR2 is SNEGSKA in the germline V gene (reference sequence). The J segment lost 3 bases and the V segment lost 3 bases, leaving 10 bases of the junction unmatched. CDR3 length equals 15 residues. The CDR3, as DNA: TGCAGTGCTAGTAAGACAGGGAATGAGGACACTGAAGCTTTCTTT. Residues: CSASKTGNEDTEAFF.

The J gene is TRBJ1-2, the V gene TRBV6-5; 9 bases are shared with TRBD1. This CDR3 region has 14 residues. CDR1 is MNHEY, CDR2 SVGAGI, per germline. Germline trimming cut 6 bases from V and 8 bases from J; bases unmatched to any gene: 10. CDR3 region: CASRQTGGRWGYTF. DNA for the CDR3: TGTGCCAGCAGGCAGACAGGGGGTAGATGGGGCTACACCTTC.

This chain links TRBV4-3 with TRBJ1-2, with TRBD1 matching over 12 bases. V was pared by 5 bases and J by 9 bases, with 13 bases of the junction left unmatched. This CDR3 is 16 amino acids long. CDR1 is LGHNA and CDR2 is YSLEER in the germline V gene. CDR3 protein: CASSSGQGAFSRSYTF. The CDR3 DNA is TGCGCCAGCAGCTCGGGACAGGGGGCGTTTTCCCGTAGCTACACCTTC.